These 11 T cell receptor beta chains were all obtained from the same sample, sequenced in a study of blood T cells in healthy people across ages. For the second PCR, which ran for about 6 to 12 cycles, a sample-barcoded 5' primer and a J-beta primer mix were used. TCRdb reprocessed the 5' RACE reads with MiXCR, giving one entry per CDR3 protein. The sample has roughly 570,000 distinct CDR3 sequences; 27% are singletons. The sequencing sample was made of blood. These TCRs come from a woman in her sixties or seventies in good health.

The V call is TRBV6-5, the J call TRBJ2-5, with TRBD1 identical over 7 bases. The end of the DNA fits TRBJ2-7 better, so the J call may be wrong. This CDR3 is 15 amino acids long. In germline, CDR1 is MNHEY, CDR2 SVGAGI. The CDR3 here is CASSPTGFSSYEQYF. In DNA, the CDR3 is TGTGCCAGCAGTCCGACAGGGTTTAGCTCCTACGAGCAGTACTTC.

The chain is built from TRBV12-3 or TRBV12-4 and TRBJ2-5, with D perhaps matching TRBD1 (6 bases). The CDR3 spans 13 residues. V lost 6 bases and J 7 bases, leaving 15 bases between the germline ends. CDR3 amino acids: CASRHREIGTQYF. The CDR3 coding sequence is TGTGCCAGCAGACACAGGGAAATAGGGACCCAGTACTTC.

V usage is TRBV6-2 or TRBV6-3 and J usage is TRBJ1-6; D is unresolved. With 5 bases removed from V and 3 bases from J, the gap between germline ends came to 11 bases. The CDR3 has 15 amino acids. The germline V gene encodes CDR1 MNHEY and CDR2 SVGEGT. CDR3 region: CASSHYSGYNSPLHF. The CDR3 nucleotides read TGTGCCAGCAGTCACTACAGTGGCTATAATTCACCCCTCCACTTT.

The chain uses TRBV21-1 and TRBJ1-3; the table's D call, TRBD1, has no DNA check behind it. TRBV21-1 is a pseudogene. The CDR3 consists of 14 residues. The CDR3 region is CASGQGLAGNTIYF. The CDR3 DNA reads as TGTGCCAGCGGACAGGGGCTAGCTGGAAACACCATATATTTT.

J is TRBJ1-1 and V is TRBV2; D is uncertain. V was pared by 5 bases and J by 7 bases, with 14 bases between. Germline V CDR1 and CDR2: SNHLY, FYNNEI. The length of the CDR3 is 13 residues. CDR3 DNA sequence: TGTGCCAGCAGTCCCCAACGTGGAGGTGAAGCTTTCTTT. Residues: CASSPQRGGEAFF. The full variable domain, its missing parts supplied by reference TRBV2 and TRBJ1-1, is EPEVTQTPSHQVTQMGQEVILRCVPISNHLYFYWYRQILGQKVEFLVSFYNNEISEKSEIFDDQFSVERPDGSNFTLKIRSTKLEDSAMYFCASSPQRGGEAFFGQGTRLTVV.

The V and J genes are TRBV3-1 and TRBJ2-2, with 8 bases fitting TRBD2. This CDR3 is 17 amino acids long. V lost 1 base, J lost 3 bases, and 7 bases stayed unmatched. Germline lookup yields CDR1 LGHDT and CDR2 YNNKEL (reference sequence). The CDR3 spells CASSQGPSGGYTGELFF. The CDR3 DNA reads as TGTGCCAGCAGCCAAGGACCCAGCGGGGGATACACCGGGGAGCTGTTTTTT.

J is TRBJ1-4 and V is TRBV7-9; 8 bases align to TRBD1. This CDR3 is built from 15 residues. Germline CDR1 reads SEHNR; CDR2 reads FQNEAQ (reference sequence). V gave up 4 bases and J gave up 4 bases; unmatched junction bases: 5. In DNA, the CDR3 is TGTGCCAGCAGCTCCCAACAGGGGGTTAATGAAAAACTGTTTTTT. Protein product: CASSSQQGVNEKLFF.

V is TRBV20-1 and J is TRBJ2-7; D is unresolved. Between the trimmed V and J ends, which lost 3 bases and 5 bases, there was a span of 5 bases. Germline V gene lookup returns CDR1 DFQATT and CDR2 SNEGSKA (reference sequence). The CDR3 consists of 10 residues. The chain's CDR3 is CSARGHEQYF. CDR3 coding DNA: TGCAGTGCTAGGGGCCACGAGCAGTACTTC.

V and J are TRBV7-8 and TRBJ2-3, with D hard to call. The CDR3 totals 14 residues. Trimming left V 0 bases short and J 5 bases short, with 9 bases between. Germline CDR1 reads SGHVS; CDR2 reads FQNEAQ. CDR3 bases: TGTGCCAGCAGCTTAGCGGGCCTCCTAGATACGCAGTATTTT. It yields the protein CASSLAGLLDTQYF.

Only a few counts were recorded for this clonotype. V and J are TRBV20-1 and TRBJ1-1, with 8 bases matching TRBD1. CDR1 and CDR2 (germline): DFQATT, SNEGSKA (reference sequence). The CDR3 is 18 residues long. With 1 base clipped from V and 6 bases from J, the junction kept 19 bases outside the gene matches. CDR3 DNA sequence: TGCAGTGCTAGAGGCCTAGGGACAGGAGCACCTAGGGGGGCTGAAGCTTTCTTT. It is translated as CSARGLGTGAPRGAEAFF.

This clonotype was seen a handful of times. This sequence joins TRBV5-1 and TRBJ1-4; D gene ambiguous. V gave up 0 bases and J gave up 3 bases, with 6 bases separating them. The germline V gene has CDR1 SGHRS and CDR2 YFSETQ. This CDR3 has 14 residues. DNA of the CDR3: TGCGCCAGCAGCTTGGAGTTATCTAATGAAAAACTGTTTTTT. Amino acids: CASSLELSNEKLFF.